The 29 T cell receptor beta chains below come from one sample, sequenced in a study of breast tumors, draining lymph nodes, adjacent tissues. Via MiXCR, TCRdb re-called the multiplex PCR reads, giving one row per CDR3 protein. The sample consists of about 180,000 distinct CDR3 sequences, more than 25% of them appearing once. Axillary draining lymph nodes of breast cancer patients supplied the node samples. The specimen sequenced was axillary lymph node tissue. Receptors were obtained from a female donor with breast cancer. Some clones in this sample may be carry-over from other donors' samples.

This clonotype came up many times. The chain recombines TRBV2 with TRBJ1-5, with D possibly matching TRBD1 (5 bases). From germline, CDR1 is SNHLY and CDR2 FYNNEI. The CDR3 length is 14 residues. Trimming pared 4 bases from V and 4 bases from J, leaving 11 bases between. CDR3 region: CASSALAGNQPQHF. CDR3 nucleotide sequence: TGTGCCAGCAGTGCTCTAGCAGGGAATCAGCCCCAGCATTTT.

This clonotype was seen many times. The chain couples TRBV27 to TRBJ2-5; 8 bases map to TRBD2. CDR1 and CDR2 (germline): MNHEY, SMNVEV (reference sequence). The CDR3 is made up of 18 amino acids. Germline trimming cut 6 bases from V and 3 bases from J; bases unmatched to any gene: 18. The CDR3 nucleotides read TGTGCCAGCAGGCCAATAAAGGCGACTAGCGAGATTAAAGAGACCCAGTACTTC. This sequence encodes CASRPIKATSEIKETQYF.

This clonotype was detected many times. V and J are TRBV20-1 and TRBJ2-1; no clear D gene. The CDR3 extends over 17 amino acids. CDR1 and CDR2 from the germline V gene are DFQATT and SNEGSKA (reference sequence). V lost 0 bases and J lost 1, with 16 bases in between. Written as DNA, the CDR3 is TGCAGTGCTAGAGATAGTAGGTTGAGCGAGTCCTACAATGAGCAGTTCTTC. Translation gives CSARDSRLSESYNEQFF.

This rearrangement joins TRBV6-4 to TRBJ1-6; 7 bases are a match to TRBD1. Germline CDR1 is MRHNA and CDR2 is SNTAGT. This CDR3 has 13 amino acids. The ends lost 7 bases at V and 8 bases at J; junction bases unmatched: 5. The CDR3 nucleotides read TGTGCCAGCAAAGACAGGGAGGATTCACCCCTCCACTTT. It codes for CASKDREDSPLHF.

Remarks on this clonotype: One end of the junction is discordant with germline, which a read error may explain. The chain recombines TRBV7-6 with TRBJ2-1; 9 bases map to TRBD1. The germline V gene encodes CDR1 SGHVS and CDR2 FNYEAQ. The CDR3 has 15 residues. The CDR3 DNA reads TGTGCCAGCAGCTTAGCGGGACAGGGCTCCTACGAGCAGCTCTTC. It encodes CASSLAGQGSYEQLF.

This clonotype was detected many times. This chain's CDR3 is CASSLLGGTYEQYF. In DNA, the CDR3 is TGTGCCAGCAGTTTATTGGGGGGAACCTACGAGCAGTACTTC. The chain combines TRBV28 with TRBJ2-7; the D gene is possibly TRBD2 (6 bases). V was cut by 1 base and J by 2 bases, with 9 bases left in between. The germline CDR1 and CDR2 sequences are MDHEN and SYDVKM. The CDR3 covers 14 residues.

For this clonotype: One end of the junction is discordant with germline, which a read error may explain. The chain uses TRBV28 and TRBJ1-2; TRBD1 might be the D (6 bases). Looked up from germline, CDR1 is MDHEN and CDR2 is SYDVKM. This CDR3 is 11 amino acids long. CDR3 in amino acids: CASSPLRDKFF. The CDR3, as DNA: TGTGCCAGCAGTCCGCTCCGGGACAAGTTCTTC.

This clonotype was counted many times. This chain uses TRBV3-1 with TRBJ2-5; D uncertain. The germline V gene encodes CDR1 LGHDT and CDR2 YNNKEL (reference sequence). This CDR3 contains 15 residues. V dropped 4 bases and J dropped 3 bases, with 15 bases sitting between them. The CDR3 coding sequence is TGTGCCAGCAGCCCTGACTTTGTGGGGAAAGAGACCCAGTACTTC. Protein product: CASSPDFVGKETQYF.

A few counts support this clonotype. A read error may be the cause here, since a much bigger clone is one base away. J is TRBJ2-1 and V is TRBV7-8, with a possible D match to TRBD1 (8 bases). The germline V gene encodes CDR1 SGHVS and CDR2 FQNEAQ. The length of the CDR3 is 15 residues. The CDR3 spells CAGSWYRGGYNEQFF. The CDR3 DNA reads as TGTGCCGGCAGCTGGTACAGGGGGGGCTACAATGAGCAGTTCTTC.

This clonotype showed up many times. The chain combines TRBV6-5 with TRBJ2-7; D is undetermined. CDR1 MNHEY and CDR2 SVGAGI come from the germline V gene. The CDR3 loop spans 12 amino acids. The V end was cut by 8 bases, the J end by 3 bases, with 11 bases between. CDR3 residues: CASRHGNYEQYF. The CDR3 DNA reads TGTGCCAGCCGGCACGGTAACTACGAGCAGTACTTC.

In this sample, this clonotype turned up a few times. This sequence joins TRBV25-1 and TRBJ1-1, with 8 bases identical to TRBD1. V shed 5 bases, J shed 7 bases, and the junction held 12 bases outside the gene matches. CDR3 length equals 15 residues. CDR1 MGHDK and CDR2 SYGVNS come from the germline V gene. CDR3: CASSTDREGVDEAFF. The CDR3 DNA sequence: TGTGCCAGCAGTACGGACAGGGAGGGGGTAGATGAAGCTTTCTTT. Full variable domain (rest looked up from reference TRBV25-1 and TRBJ1-1): EADIYQTPRYLVIGTGKKITLECSQTMGHDKMYWYQQDPGMELHLIHYSYGVNSTEKGDLSSESTVSRIRTEHFPLTLESARPSHTSQYLCASSTDREGVDEAFFGQGTRLTVV.

With respect to this clonotype: The missing conserved phenylalanine or tryptophan at the end of this CDR3 makes a read error likely. The rearrangement joins TRBV6-4 to TRBJ1-5; D remains unclear. CDR1 MRHNA and CDR2 SNTAGT come from the germline V gene. Trimming removed 5 bases from V and 6 bases from J, with 11 bases in between. The CDR3 is made up of 13 amino acids. CDR3 nucleotide sequence: TGTGCCAGCAGTCACTATATCGGTCAGCCCCAGCATCTT. It specifies CASSHYIGQPQHL.

In its sample, this clonotype was seen many times. A much larger clone lies a single base off, so this may be a read error. The rearrangement links TRBV7-8 to TRBJ1-2; TRBD1 is a possible D gene (5 bases). The CDR3 sequence is 15 residues long. From germline, CDR1 is SGHVS and CDR2 FQNEAQ. The CDR3, as DNA: TGTGCCAGCAGCTCACGTGGGGGGAGGAACGATGGCTACCCCTTC. The encoded protein is CASSSRGGRNDGYPF.

About this clonotype itself: A clone one base away is much larger, so this may be a read error. The chain couples TRBV5-8 to TRBJ2-5; the D gene is possibly TRBD2 (5 bases). The germline gives CDR1 SGHTS, CDR2 YDEGEE. Trimming stripped 0 bases from V and 2 bases from J, with 11 bases between. This CDR3 has 15 residues. This CDR3 reads CASSLGHPGQETQYF. DNA of the CDR3: TGTGCCAGCAGCTTGGGACACCCGGGGCAAGAGACCCAGTACTTC.

The V and J genes are TRBV19 and TRBJ2-7, with 8 bases matching TRBD1. The CDR3 loop spans 12 amino acids. Trimming at V came to 9 bases and at J to 5 bases, leaving 6 bases not matched to a gene. Germline lookup yields CDR1 LNHDA and CDR2 SQIVND (reference sequence). CDR3 nucleotide sequence: TGTGCCAGACGCAGGGGGCGCGACGAGCAGTACTTC. As protein: CARRRGRDEQYF.

This clonotype was detected ten times or more. The chain uses TRBV20-1 and TRBJ2-7, with 8 bases lining up with TRBD1. With V trimmed by 1 base and J by 0 bases, 11 bases remained unmatched. Germline CDR1 DFQATT, CDR2 SNEGSKA (reference sequence). The CDR3 length is 17 residues. CDR3 residues: CSARVGTGGRSSYEQYF. CDR3 DNA sequence: TGCAGTGCTAGAGTTGGGACAGGAGGGAGAAGCTCCTACGAGCAGTACTTC.

CDR3 nucleotides: TGTGCCAGCAGTTTAACCAGCTCCGAGCAGTACTTC. It specifies CASSLTSSEQYF. This chain links TRBV28 with TRBJ2-7; no definite D call. This CDR3 region has 12 residues. V was shortened by 2 bases and J by 6 bases, with 8 bases between the two germline ends. The germline gives CDR1 MDHEN, CDR2 SYDVKM.

In regard to this clonotype: Without the conserved terminal phenylalanine or tryptophan, this CDR3 likely stems from a read error. The chain combines TRBV7-9 with TRBJ1-3; 11 bases fit TRBD1. Germline CDR1 is SEHNR and CDR2 is FQNEAQ (reference sequence). Trimming cost V 5 bases and J 9 bases; bases outside gene matches: 9. The CDR3 contains 15 residues. The CDR3 spells CASSLGQGASPTIYS. CDR3 bases: TGTGCCAGCAGCCTCGGACAGGGGGCTTCCCCCACCATATATTCT.

To note about this clonotype: This may stem from a read error, because a much larger clone lies one nucleotide away. This rearrangement joins TRBV9 to TRBJ2-5; 7 nucleotides align to TRBD2. This CDR3 region has 14 residues. The germline V gene encodes CDR1 SGDLS and CDR2 YYNGEE. The CDR3 loop reads CASSVGGSGKTQSF. Here the CDR3 DNA reads TGTGCCAGCAGCGTAGGCGGGAGCGGGAAGACCCAGTCCTTC.

This clonotype was recorded many times. The J gene is TRBJ1-2, the V gene TRBV27; the D gene is possibly TRBD1 (6 bases). This CDR3 has 14 residues. Trimming removed 6 bases from V and 1 base from J, with 12 bases in between. Germline V lookup: CDR1 MNHEY, CDR2 SMNVEV (reference sequence). As DNA, the CDR3 is TGTGCCAGCAGCTGGGACAAATTTAACTATGGCTACACCTTC. Residues: CASSWDKFNYGYTF.

A remark on this clonotype: This may be a read error: a much more frequent sequence differs by one nucleotide. The chain carries TRBV29-1 and TRBJ2-5; D is unclear. The germline V gene has CDR1 SQVTM and CDR2 ANQGSEA. The V and J ends lost 7 bases and 9 bases respectively, with 12 bases between them. The CDR3 contains 10 residues. This chain's CDR3 is CSGNSRAQYF. The CDR3 nucleotides read TGCAGCGGCAATTCTAGAGCCCAGTACTTC.

This clonotype was counted a few times. The rearrangement joins TRBV7-7 to TRBJ2-5; 11 bases fit TRBD2. CDR1 is SSHAT and CDR2 is FNYEAQ in the germline V gene (reference sequence). This CDR3 has 13 residues. The DNA for the CDR3 is TGTGCTAGCGGGAGGGATTACCAAGAGACCCAGTACTTC. Its protein product is CASGRDYQETQYF. The full variable domain, in which reference TRBV7-7 and TRBJ2-5 provide the parts outside the CDR3, is GAGVSQSPRYKVTKRGQDVTLRCDPISSHATLYWYQQALGQGPEFLTYFNYEAQPDKSGLPSDRFSAERPEGSISTLTIQRTEQRDSAMYRCASGRDYQETQYFGPGTRLLVL.

Concerning this clonotype itself: The junction does not match germline at one end; this may be a read error. The chain employs TRBV20-1 and TRBJ1-6, with 9 bases aligning to TRBD1. In germline, CDR1 is DFQATT, CDR2 SNEGSKA (reference sequence). The CDR3 consists of 16 residues. The DNA for the CDR3 is TGCAGCGCTAGAGGAAGCCGGGACAGGGATGGGTCACTCCTCCACTTT. This codes for CSARGSRDRDGSLLHF.

In this sample, this clonotype turned up many times. The CDR3 protein is CASSSQQGRLYNEQFF. Here the CDR3 DNA reads TGTGCCAGCAGCTCCCAGCAGGGTAGGCTCTACAATGAGCAGTTCTTC. This chain uses TRBV7-8 with TRBJ2-1; D possibly corresponds to TRBD1 (5 bases). The CDR3 sequence is 16 residues long. The V gene's germline CDR1 is SGHVS and CDR2 FQNEAQ. V lost 4 bases and J lost 3, with 16 bases in between.

This clonotype was recorded many times. This chain connects TRBV20-1 to TRBJ1-6, with 10 bases that match TRBD1. Germline V gives CDR1 DFQATT, CDR2 SNEGSKA (reference sequence). V lost 5 bases, J lost 3 bases, and 4 bases stayed unmatched. The CDR3 runs to 15 residues. The DNA of the CDR3 is TGCAGTGCTCTAGGACAGGGGGACTATAATTCACCCCTCCACTTT. Amino acids: CSALGQGDYNSPLHF.

This clonotype has a single count. The V and J genes are TRBV7-2 and TRBJ1-6; a weak D match, TRBD1 (6 bases). V was shortened by 7 bases and J by 7 bases, with 32 bases between the two germline ends. Germline V gene lookup returns CDR1 SGHTA and CDR2 FQGNSA. The CDR3 has 20 amino acids. CDR3 amino acids: CASIQQRGAGYNPANSPLHF. CDR3 nucleotide sequence: TGTGCCAGCATTCAACAGCGGGGGGCAGGATATAACCCAGCGAATTCACCCCTCCACTTT.

This clonotype was found many times. The chain uses TRBV4-3 and TRBJ1-2; TRBD1 might be the D (5 bases). The CDR3 has 14 amino acids. Germline V gene lookup returns CDR1 LGHNA and CDR2 YSLEER. Trimming cost V 0 bases and J 10 bases, with 15 bases left between them. CDR3 amino acids: CASSQDNGAASYTF. In nucleotides, the CDR3 is TGCGCCAGCAGCCAAGATAATGGGGCCGCTTCCTACACCTTC.

This clonotype was observed many times. The rearrangement links TRBV2 to TRBJ1-2; D not certain. The CDR3 has 15 residues. Germline values: CDR1 SNHLY, CDR2 FYNNEI. V was clipped by 7 bases and J by 1 base, with 16 bases between them. CDR3 in amino acids: CASTRSTTNNYGYTF. The CDR3 nucleotides read TGTGCCAGCACCCGTAGCACAACTAATAACTATGGCTACACCTTC. Drawing the rest from reference TRBV2 and TRBJ1-2, the complete variable domain is EPEVTQTPSHQVTQMGQEVILRCVPISNHLYFYWYRQILGQKVEFLVSFYNNEISEKSEIFDDQFSVERPDGSNFTLKIRSTKLEDSAMYFCASTRSTTNNYGYTFGSGTRLTVV.

This clonotype came up many times. This chain's CDR3 is CASSFEPLSYGYTF. The CDR3 region has the DNA TGTGCCAGCAGTTTTGAACCCCTTTCGTATGGCTACACCTTC. The V gene is TRBV6-5, the J gene TRBJ1-2; D remains unclear. The germline CDR1 and CDR2 sequences are MNHEY and SVGAGI. CDR3 size: 14 residues. Trimming shortened V by 4 bases and J by 5 bases, and 14 bases separated the two germline ends.